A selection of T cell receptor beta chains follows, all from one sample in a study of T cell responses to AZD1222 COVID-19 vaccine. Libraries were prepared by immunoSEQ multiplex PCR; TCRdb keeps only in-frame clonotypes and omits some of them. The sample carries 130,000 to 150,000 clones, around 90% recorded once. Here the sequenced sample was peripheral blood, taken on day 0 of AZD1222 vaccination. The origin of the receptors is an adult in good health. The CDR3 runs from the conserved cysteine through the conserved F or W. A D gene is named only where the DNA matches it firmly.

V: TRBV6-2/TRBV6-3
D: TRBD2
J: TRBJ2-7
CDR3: CASSYGGRASYEQYF
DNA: TGTGCCAGCAGTTACGGCGGGAGGGCTTCCTACGAGCAGTACTTC

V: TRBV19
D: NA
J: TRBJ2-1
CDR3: CASSIVAGPGQFF
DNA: TGTGCCAGTAGTATAGTGGCGGGTCCTGGGCAGTTCTTC

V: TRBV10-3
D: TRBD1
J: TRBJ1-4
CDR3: CAISENRDSANEKLFF
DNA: TGTGCCATCAGTGAGAATCGGGACAGCGCTAATGAAAAACTGTTTTTT

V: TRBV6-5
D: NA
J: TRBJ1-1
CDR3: CASSYKSGEAFF
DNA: TGTGCCAGCAGTTACAAGTCCGGGGAAGCTTTCTTT

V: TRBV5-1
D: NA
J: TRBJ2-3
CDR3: CASSLQGLNLIRTDTQYF
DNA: TGCGCCAGCAGCTTACAGGGCCTAAACTTAATACGCACAGATACGCAGTATTTT

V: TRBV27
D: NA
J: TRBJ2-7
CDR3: CASSSSASSGEQYF
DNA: NA

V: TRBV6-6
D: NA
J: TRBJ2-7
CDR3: CASLSGYEQYF
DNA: TGTGCCAGCTTATCCGGCTACGAGCAGTACTTC

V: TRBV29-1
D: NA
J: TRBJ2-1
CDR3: CSAYTLANEQFF
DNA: TGCAGCGCTTATACGTTGGCAAATGAGCAGTTCTTC

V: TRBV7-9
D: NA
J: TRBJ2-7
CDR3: CASSEPLATFYEQYF
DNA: TGTGCCAGCAGCGAACCCCTAGCGACTTTCTACGAGCAGTACTTC

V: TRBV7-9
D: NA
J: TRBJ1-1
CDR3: CASSLDEGLKGTEAFF
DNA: TGTGCCAGCAGCTTAGACGAGGGGTTAAAGGGCACTGAAGCTTTCTTT